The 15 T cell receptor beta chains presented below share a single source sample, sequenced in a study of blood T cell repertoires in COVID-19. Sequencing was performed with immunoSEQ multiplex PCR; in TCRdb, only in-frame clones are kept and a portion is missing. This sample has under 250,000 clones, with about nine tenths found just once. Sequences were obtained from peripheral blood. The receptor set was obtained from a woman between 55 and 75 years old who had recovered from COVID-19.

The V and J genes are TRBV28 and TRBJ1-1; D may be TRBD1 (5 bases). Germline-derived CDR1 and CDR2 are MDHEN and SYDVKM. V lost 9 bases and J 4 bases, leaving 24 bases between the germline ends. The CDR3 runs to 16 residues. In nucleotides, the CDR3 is TGTGCCAGTTCGCGTTGGGGACTTAGGGGTATCACTGAAGCTTTCTTT. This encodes CASSRWGLRGITEAFF. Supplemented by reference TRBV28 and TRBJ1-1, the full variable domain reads DVKVTQSSRYLVKRTGEKVFLECVQDMDHENMFWYRQDPGLGLRLIYFSYDVKMKEKGDIPEGYSVSREKKERFSLILESASTNQTSMYLCASSRWGLRGITEAFFGQGTRLTVV.

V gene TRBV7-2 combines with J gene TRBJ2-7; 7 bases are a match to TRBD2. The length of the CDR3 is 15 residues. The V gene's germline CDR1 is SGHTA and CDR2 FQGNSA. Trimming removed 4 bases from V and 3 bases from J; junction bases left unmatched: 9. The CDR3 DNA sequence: TGTGCCAGCAGCTCTACACTCGGGGGGTTCTACGAGCAGTACTTC. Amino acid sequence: CASSSTLGGFYEQYF.

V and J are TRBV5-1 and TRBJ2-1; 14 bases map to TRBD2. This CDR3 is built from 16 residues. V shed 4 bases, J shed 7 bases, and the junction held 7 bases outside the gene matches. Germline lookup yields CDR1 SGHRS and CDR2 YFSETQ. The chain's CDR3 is CASSHGLAGGFNEQFF. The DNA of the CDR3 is TGCGCCAGCAGCCATGGACTAGCGGGGGGTTTTAATGAGCAGTTCTTC.

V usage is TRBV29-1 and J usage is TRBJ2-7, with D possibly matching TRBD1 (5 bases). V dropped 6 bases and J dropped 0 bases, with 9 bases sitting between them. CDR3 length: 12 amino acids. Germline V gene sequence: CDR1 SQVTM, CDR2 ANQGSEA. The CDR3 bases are TGCAGCGTAAATACAGGCTCCTACGAGCAGTACTTC. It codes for CSVNTGSYEQYF.

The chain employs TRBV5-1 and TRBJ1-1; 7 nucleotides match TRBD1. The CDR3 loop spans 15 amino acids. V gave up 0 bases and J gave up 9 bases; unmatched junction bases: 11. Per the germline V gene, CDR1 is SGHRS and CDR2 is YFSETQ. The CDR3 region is CASSLELQGRSKAFF. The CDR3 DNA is TGCGCCAGCAGCTTGGAACTACAGGGGAGATCGAAAGCTTTCTTT.

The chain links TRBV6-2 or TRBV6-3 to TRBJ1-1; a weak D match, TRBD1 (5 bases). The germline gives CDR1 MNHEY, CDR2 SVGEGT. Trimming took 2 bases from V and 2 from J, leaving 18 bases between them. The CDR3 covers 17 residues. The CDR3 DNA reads TGTGCCAGCAGTTACAGCGGGGGTAAACTTGCCAACACTGAAGCTTTCTTT. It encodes CASSYSGGKLANTEAFF.

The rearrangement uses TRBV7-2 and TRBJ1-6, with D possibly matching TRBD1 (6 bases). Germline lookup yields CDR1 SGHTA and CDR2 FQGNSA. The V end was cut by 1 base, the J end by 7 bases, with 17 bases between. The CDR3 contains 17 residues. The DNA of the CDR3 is TGTGCCAGCAGCTTAGTGCCACAGGGTTTGGGCAATTCACCCCTCCACTTT. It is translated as CASSLVPQGLGNSPLHF.

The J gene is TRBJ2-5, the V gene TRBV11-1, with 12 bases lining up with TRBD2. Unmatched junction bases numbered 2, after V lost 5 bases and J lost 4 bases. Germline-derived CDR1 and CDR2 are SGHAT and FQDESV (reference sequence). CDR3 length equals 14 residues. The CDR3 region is CASSLTSGGETQYF. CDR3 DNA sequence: TGTGCCAGCAGCCTGACTAGCGGGGGAGAGACCCAGTACTTC.

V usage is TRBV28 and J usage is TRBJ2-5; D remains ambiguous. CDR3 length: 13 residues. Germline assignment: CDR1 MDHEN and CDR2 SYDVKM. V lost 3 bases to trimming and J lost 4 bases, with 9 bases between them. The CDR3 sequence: CASSFPRGETQYF. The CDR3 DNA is TGTGCCAGCAGTTTCCCGAGAGGAGAGACCCAGTACTTC.

CDR3 sequence: CAINGGNTEAFF. The DNA for the CDR3 is TGTGCCATAAACGGCGGGAACACTGAAGCTTTCTTT. The chain links TRBV28 to TRBJ1-1, with unresolved D. V was shortened by 10 bases and J by 1 base, with 10 bases between the two germline ends. The CDR3 is made up of 12 amino acids. Germline values: CDR1 MDHEN, CDR2 SYDVKM.

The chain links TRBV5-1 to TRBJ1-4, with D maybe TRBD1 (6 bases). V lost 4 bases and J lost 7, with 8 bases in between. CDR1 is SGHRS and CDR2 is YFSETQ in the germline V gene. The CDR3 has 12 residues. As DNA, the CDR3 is TGCGCCAGCAGCCCACAGGGTGAAAAACTGTTTTTT. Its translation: CASSPQGEKLFF.

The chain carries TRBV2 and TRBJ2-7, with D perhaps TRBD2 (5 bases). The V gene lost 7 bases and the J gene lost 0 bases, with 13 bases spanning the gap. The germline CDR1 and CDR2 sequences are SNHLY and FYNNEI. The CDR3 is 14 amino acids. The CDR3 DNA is TGTGCCAGCAACGAGCGGTTAAGCTCCTACGAGCAGTACTTC. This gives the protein CASNERLSSYEQYF.

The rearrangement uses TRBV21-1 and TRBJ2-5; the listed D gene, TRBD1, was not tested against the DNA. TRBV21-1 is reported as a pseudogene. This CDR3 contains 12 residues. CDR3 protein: CAVILQEETQYF. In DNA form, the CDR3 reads TGTGCCGTCATCCTGCAGGAAGAGACCCAGTACTTC.

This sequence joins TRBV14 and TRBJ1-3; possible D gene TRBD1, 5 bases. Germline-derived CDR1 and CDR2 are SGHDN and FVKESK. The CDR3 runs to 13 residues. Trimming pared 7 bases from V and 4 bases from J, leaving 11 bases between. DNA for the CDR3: TGTGCCAGCACCAGGGTGGGAGGAAACACCATATATTTT. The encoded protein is CASTRVGGNTIYF.

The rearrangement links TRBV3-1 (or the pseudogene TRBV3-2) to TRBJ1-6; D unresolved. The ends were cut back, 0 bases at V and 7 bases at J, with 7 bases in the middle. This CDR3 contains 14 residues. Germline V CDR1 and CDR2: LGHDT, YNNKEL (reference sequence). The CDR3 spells CASSQDIRNSPLHF. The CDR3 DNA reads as TGTGCCAGCAGCCAAGACATCCGGAATTCACCCCTCCACTTT.